This T cell receptor beta chain came from a study of blood T cell repertoires in COVID-19. Assay used: immunoSEQ multiplex PCR; TCRdb lists only in-frame clones, some missing. This sample yields approximately 210,000 clones, of which 70% to 90% are seen a single time; about 5% belongs to the top ten. V lost 9 bases to trimming and J lost 0 bases, with 11 bases between them. Germline values: CDR1 MDHEN, CDR2 SYDVKM. CDR3 length: 13 residues. The origin of this receptor is a woman aged 35 to 49 with acute or convalescent COVID-19. Sequenced material: peripheral blood. The chain is built from TRBV28 and TRBJ1-1, with no clear D. CDR3 sequence: CASTSFVNTEAFF. In nucleotides, the CDR3 is TGTGCCAGTACTAGCTTCGTGAACACTGAAGCTTTCTTT. Based on the CDR3 plus reference TRBV28 and TRBJ1-1, the full variable domain is DVKVTQSSRYLVKRTGEKVFLECVQDMDHENMFWYRQDPGLGLRLIYFSYDVKMKEKGDIPEGYSVSREKKERFSLILESASTNQTSMYLCASTSFVNTEAFFGQGTRLTVV.